This is a list of T cell receptor beta chains from one sample in a study of CD8+ T cells in alopecia areata. The method was immunoSEQ multiplex PCR; TCRdb's version includes in-frame clones alone and lacks a portion of them. This table holds 200,000 to 250,000 clones, 50% to 70% found once. Sequenced here: CD4+ T cells sorted from blood, sampled at week 0. These receptors all stem from a human donor with alopecia areata. Each CDR3 is given with its conserved first and last residue. The order of the fields is D gene, clone size, V gene, J gene, CDR3 DNA, CDR3 protein. D genes are given only for firm matches. Clone sizes are given selectively: once, few, many, or a class where the clone is expanded.

d_gene: TRBD2
abundance: .
v_gene: TRBV30
j_gene: TRBJ2-7
CDR3nt: TGTGCCTGGAGTTACGGGACTAGCGGCCTCTACGAGCAGTACTTC
CDR3aa: CAWSYGTSGLYEQYF

d_gene: TRBD2
abundance: few
v_gene: TRBV5-1
j_gene: TRBJ2-2
CDR3nt: TGCGCCAGCAGCTTGGCCCTCAGCGGGAGAAAGGGGATCGGGGAGCTGTTTTTT
CDR3aa: CASSLALSGRKGIGELFF

d_gene: .
abundance: few
v_gene: TRBV10-3
j_gene: TRBJ1-1
CDR3nt: TGTGCCATCAGTGAGTCATCAGGGGCTAGTAAAGCTTTCTTT
CDR3aa: CAISESSGASKAFF

d_gene: .
abundance: few
v_gene: TRBV11-2
j_gene: TRBJ2-7
CDR3nt: TGTGCCAGCAGCCCCCCTAGCGTGCTTTCCTACGAGCAGTACTTC
CDR3aa: CASSPPSVLSYEQYF

d_gene: .
abundance: .
v_gene: TRBV2
j_gene: TRBJ2-7
CDR3nt: TGTGCCAGCTCCAATTCCTACGAGCAGTACTTC
CDR3aa: CASSNSYEQYF

d_gene: TRBD1
abundance: few
v_gene: TRBV29-1
j_gene: TRBJ1-5
CDR3nt: TGCAGCGTACGGGACAGGGGAAGCAATCAGCCCCAGCATTTT
CDR3aa: CSVRDRGSNQPQHF

d_gene: TRBD1
abundance: few
v_gene: TRBV28
j_gene: TRBJ2-6
CDR3nt: TGTGCCAGCACCACAGGGGGCTCTGGGGCCAACGTCCTGACTTTC
CDR3aa: CASTTGGSGANVLTF

d_gene: TRBD2
abundance: few
v_gene: TRBV9
j_gene: TRBJ2-1
CDR3nt: TGTGCCAGCAGCGCGACGGGGGGAGTGAATGAGCAGTTCTTC
CDR3aa: CASSATGGVNEQFF

d_gene: .
abundance: .
v_gene: TRBV9
j_gene: TRBJ2-7
CDR3nt: TGTGCCAGCAGCGCCTCACGGGACACGGGATCCTACGAGCAGTACTTC
CDR3aa: CASSASRDTGSYEQYF

d_gene: .
abundance: .
v_gene: TRBV10-3
j_gene: TRBJ1-2
CDR3nt: TGTGCCATCAGTGATCGGGGCCCGAACTATGGCTACACCTTC
CDR3aa: CAISDRGPNYGYTF

d_gene: .
abundance: .
v_gene: TRBV7-2
j_gene: TRBJ2-3
CDR3nt: TGTGCCAGCAGCTTAGGTTTATTCTGGGGGGGCGACAAGGATACGCAGTATTTT
CDR3aa: CASSLGLFWGGDKDTQYF

d_gene: .
abundance: few
v_gene: TRBV4-1
j_gene: TRBJ2-4
CDR3nt: TGCGCCAGCAGCCAAGTTGGGACTGAGGGAATTGGCGAGAACATTCAGTACTTC
CDR3aa: CASSQVGTEGIGENIQYF

d_gene: .
abundance: .
v_gene: TRBV5-5
j_gene: TRBJ2-1
CDR3nt: TGTGCCAGCAGCTTGGTAGGCGGGGAGCAGTTCTTC
CDR3aa: CASSLVGGEQFF

d_gene: .
abundance: few
v_gene: TRBV4-1
j_gene: TRBJ2-1
CDR3nt: TGCGCCAGCAGCCAAGGTCCGGGCTCCTACAATGAGCAGTTCTTC
CDR3aa: CASSQGPGSYNEQFF

d_gene: TRBD1
abundance: .
v_gene: TRBV6-5
j_gene: TRBJ1-2
CDR3nt: TGTGCCAGCAGTCCACTAACAGGGGACTATGGCTACACCTTC
CDR3aa: CASSPLTGDYGYTF

d_gene: TRBD1
abundance: few
v_gene: TRBV27
j_gene: TRBJ2-2
CDR3nt: TGTGCCAGCAGTCGCAACAGGGGTGACACCGGGGAGCTGTTTTTT
CDR3aa: CASSRNRGDTGELFF

d_gene: .
abundance: .
v_gene: TRBV5-1
j_gene: TRBJ2-1
CDR3nt: TGCGCCAGCAGCGCCCGGGACCACAATGAGCAGTTCTTC
CDR3aa: CASSARDHNEQFF

d_gene: TRBD2
abundance: .
v_gene: TRBV10-3
j_gene: TRBJ2-1
CDR3nt: TGTGCCATCAGTGAGTCGCCTAGCGGGGGCTATGAGCAGTTCTTC
CDR3aa: CAISESPSGGYEQFF

d_gene: TRBD1
abundance: .
v_gene: TRBV6-5
j_gene: TRBJ1-1
CDR3nt: TGTGCCAGCAGTTACGGTAACAGGGGAGGGGACACTGAAGCTTTCTTT
CDR3aa: CASSYGNRGGDTEAFF

d_gene: .
abundance: .
v_gene: TRBV15
j_gene: TRBJ1-5
CDR3nt: TGTGCCACCAGCAGAGAGGGAGTAAGCCAGCCCCAGCATTTT
CDR3aa: CATSREGVSQPQHF

d_gene: .
abundance: .
v_gene: TRBV6-5
j_gene: TRBJ2-2
CDR3nt: TGTGCCAGCAGTTACCGGACACGCACCGGGGAGCTGTTTTTT
CDR3aa: CASSYRTRTGELFF

d_gene: .
abundance: few
v_gene: TRBV6-1
j_gene: TRBJ1-2
CDR3nt: TGTGCCAGCAGCCGGGACGGCCTCTATGGCTACACCTTC
CDR3aa: CASSRDGLYGYTF